This T cell receptor beta chain was obtained from a study of blood T cell repertoires in COVID-19. Study summary: COVID-19 samples, acute and convalescent, were from the United States, Italy and Spain. In each case, the material was cDNA or gDNA derived from T cells, B-cell-depleted T cells, or PBMCs.

The CDR3 is 11 residues long. Germline V CDR1 and CDR2: SGHTA, FQGTGA. Trimming stripped 4 bases from V and 5 bases from J, with 5 bases between. Authors' analysis steps: Reference gene primer amplification gave nucleated cell count estimates. Produced via immunoSEQ multiplex PCR; TCRdb's table is partial and in-frame only. Clone size and the V and J calls come from that table; the DNA yielded D and trimming. The sample shows approximately 50,000 clones, more than 75% of them seen only once. This clone was detected only once. Specimen: peripheral blood. The receptor comes from a human donor in a cohort sampled during active COVID-19. The chain has TRBV7-3 and TRBJ2-5; D is unresolved. The CDR3 loop is CASSSGETQYF. Written as DNA, the CDR3 is TGTGCCAGCAGCTCCGGGGAGACCCAGTACTTC.